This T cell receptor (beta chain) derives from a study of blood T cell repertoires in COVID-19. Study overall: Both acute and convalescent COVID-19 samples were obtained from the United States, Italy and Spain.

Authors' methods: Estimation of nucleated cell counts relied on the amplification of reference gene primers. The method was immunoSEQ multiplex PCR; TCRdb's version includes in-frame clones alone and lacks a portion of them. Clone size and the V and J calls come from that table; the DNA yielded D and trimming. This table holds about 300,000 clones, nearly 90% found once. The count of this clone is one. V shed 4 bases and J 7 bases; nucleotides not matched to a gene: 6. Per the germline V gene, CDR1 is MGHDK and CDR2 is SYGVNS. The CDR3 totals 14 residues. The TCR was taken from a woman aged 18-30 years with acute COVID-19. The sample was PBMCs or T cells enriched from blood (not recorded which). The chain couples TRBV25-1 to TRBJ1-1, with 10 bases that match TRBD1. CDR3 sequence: CASSVTGGAGEAFF. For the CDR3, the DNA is TGTGCCAGCAGTGTGACAGGGGGCGCGGGTGAAGCTTTCTTT.